The clone carrying this T cell receptor beta chain was found many times. Its cognate antigen is unknown. MiXCR, run by TCRdb on the 5' RACE reads, gives a single entry per CDR3 protein. The repertoire holds roughly 710,000 distinct CDR3 sequences, with roughly 6% as singletons. The data originate from a study of identical twins. The CDR3 contains 14 residues. Germline V gene sequence: CDR1 MGHRA, CDR2 YSYEKL. Trimming took 3 bases from V and 6 from J, leaving 11 bases between them. Findings of the study overall: There is a chance that invariant MAIT and iNKT cells partially muddied zero-insertion analyses. Memory repertoires lacked the insertion deficit that abundant cord blood beta clonotypes showed.

The receptor was derived from a man in his late teens or twenties in good health. Sequencing input: naive T cells sorted from blood. The chain uses TRBV4-1 and TRBJ2-2; no firm D call. Here the CDR3 DNA reads TGCGCCAGCAGCCATTGGAAACCGTCCGGGGAGCTGTTTTTT. Protein: CASSHWKPSGELFF.